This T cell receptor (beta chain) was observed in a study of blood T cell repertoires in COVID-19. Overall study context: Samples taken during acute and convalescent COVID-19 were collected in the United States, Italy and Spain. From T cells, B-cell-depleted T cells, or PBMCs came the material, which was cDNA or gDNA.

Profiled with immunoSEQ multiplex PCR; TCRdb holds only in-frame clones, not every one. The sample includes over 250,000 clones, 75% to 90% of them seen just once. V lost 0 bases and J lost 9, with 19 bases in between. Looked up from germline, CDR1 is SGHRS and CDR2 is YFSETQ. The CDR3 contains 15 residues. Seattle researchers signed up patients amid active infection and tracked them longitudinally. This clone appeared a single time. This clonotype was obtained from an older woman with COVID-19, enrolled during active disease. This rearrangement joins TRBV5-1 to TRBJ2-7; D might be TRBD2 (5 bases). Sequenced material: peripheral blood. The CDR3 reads CASSLDAGSPSGQYF. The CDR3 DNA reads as TGCGCCAGCAGCTTGGATGCGGGCTCGCCATCAGGGCAGTACTTC.